A single sample gave rise to the 4 T cell receptor beta chains below, sequenced in a study of human T cells and chemical hapten exposure. TCRdb re-analysed the RACE reads in MiXCR, keeping a single row per CDR3 protein. The data contain approximately 100,000 distinct CDR3 sequences, approximately 9.9% of them singletons. Documented time point: patch test 1, 2 weeks after DPC sensitization. This sample's treatment: therapeutic diphenylcyclopropenone sensitization with weekly scalp DPC. Sample: whole blood, taken in connection with sensitization to the hapten diphenylcyclopropenone (DPC). The source of these receptors is a middle-aged woman with alopecia areata. Some clones in this sample may be carry-over from other donors' samples.

The chain links TRBV7-3 to TRBJ2-2; tentative D call: TRBD2 (6 bases). V gave up 1 base and J gave up 1 base, with 7 bases separating them. Germline CDR1 SGHTA, CDR2 FQGTGA. The CDR3 sequence is 15 residues long. The CDR3 sequence is CASSLIGGNTGELFF. CDR3 bases: TGTGCCAGCAGCTTAATCGGGGGGAACACCGGGGAGCTGTTTTTT.

The rearrangement joins TRBV9 to TRBJ2-3; 9 bases align to TRBD2. The germline CDR1 and CDR2 sequences are SGDLS and YYNGEE. The V and J ends lost 3 bases and 3 bases, in that order; junction bases with no gene match: 11. There are 17 residues in the CDR3. CDR3 region: CASSARGVAGETDTQYF. For the CDR3, the DNA is TGTGCCAGCAGCGCCCGGGGAGTAGCGGGGGAAACAGATACGCAGTATTTT.

This clonotype occurred a few times. The chain employs TRBV10-3 and TRBJ2-1, with TRBD2 matching 9 bases. The CDR3 sequence is 17 residues long. CDR1 is ENHRY, CDR2 SYGVKD, per germline. With V trimmed by 7 bases and J by 0 bases, 10 bases remained unmatched. The CDR3 reads CAITRSGGTSSYNEQFF. The CDR3 DNA sequence: TGTGCCATCACACGCAGCGGGGGGACCAGCTCCTACAATGAGCAGTTCTTC.

This clonotype was detected ten times or more. The V and J genes are TRBV14 and TRBJ2-1; D is perhaps TRBD2 (6 bases). Germline lookup yields CDR1 SGHDN and CDR2 FVKESK. Trimming left V 4 bases short and J 8 bases short, with 12 bases between. CDR3 length: 13 amino acids. CDR3 amino acids: CASSPLRGDEQFF. The DNA of the CDR3 is TGTGCCAGCAGCCCACTCCGCGGGGATGAGCAGTTCTTC.